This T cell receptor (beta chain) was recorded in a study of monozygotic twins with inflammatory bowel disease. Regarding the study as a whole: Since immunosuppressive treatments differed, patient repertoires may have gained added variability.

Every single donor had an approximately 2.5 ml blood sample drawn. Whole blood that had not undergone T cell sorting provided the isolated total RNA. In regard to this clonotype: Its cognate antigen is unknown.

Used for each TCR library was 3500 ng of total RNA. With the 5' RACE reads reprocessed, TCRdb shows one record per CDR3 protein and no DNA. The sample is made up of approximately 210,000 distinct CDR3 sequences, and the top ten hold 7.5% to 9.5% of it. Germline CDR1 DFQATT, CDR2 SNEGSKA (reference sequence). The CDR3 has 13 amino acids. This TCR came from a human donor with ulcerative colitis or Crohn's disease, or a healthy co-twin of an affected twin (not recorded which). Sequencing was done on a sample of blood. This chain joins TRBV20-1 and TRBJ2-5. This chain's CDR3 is CSARTWDQETQYF.